This T cell receptor beta chain is from a study of glioma-infiltrating T cells after dendritic cell vaccination. Study in general: Samples are from glioblastoma patients in Phase I and II dendritic cell vaccine trials. Three intradermal dendritic cell vaccine injections were given every two weeks.

Comment on this clone: What it binds is not known.

Notes on the study in general: Estimated pretreatment TIL content predicted outcome after dendritic cell vaccination.

Time point: after dendritic cell vaccination, including at tumor progression/relapse. TCRdb keeps only in-frame clones here, not all; method: immunoSEQ multiplex PCR. The sample consists of 90,000 to 140,000 clones, around 90% of them appearing once. The CDR3 extends over 14 amino acids. Germline CDR1 and CDR2: SGHTA and FQGTGA. With V trimmed by 5 bases and J by 8 bases, 7 bases remained unmatched. V is TRBV7-3 and J is TRBJ1-2; 11 positions match TRBD1. The clonotype comes from a human donor with glioblastoma. Sequencing used blood, obtained after dendritic cell vaccination. CDR3 in amino acids: CASSTGTGGGGYTF. The CDR3 DNA sequence: TGTGCCAGCAGCACAGGGACAGGGGGTGGCGGCTACACCTTC.